In its sample, the clone carrying this TCR beta chain was seen many times. Its antigen is undetermined. These data originate in a study of T cell repertoires in cytomegalovirus infection. Background on the study: Shared public TCR beta signatures pointed to both CMV infection and a matching HLA type. Study-wide results and caveats: Adding up the frequency of public TCR beta families identified people who carried CMV plus the relevant HLA.

Via MiXCR, TCRdb re-called the reads, giving one row per CDR3 protein. This sample has about 900,000 distinct CDR3 sequences, with about 33% found just once. The CDR3 length is 15 residues. Trimming shortened V by 5 bases and J by 0 bases, and 11 bases separated the two germline ends. Germline assignment: CDR1 MNHNY and CDR2 SVGAGI (reference sequence). Sample: cultured CD8+ T cells from PBMCs, taken from culture after CMV antigen stimulation. The chain is built from TRBV6-6 and TRBJ2-1, with D unclear. The TCR was taken from a human donor in good health (CMV status not recorded). Some clones in this sample may be carry-over from other donors' samples. CDR3 loop: CASSPNKSSYNEQFF. For the CDR3, the DNA is TGTGCCAGCAGTCCGAACAAGAGCTCCTACAATGAGCAGTTCTTC.